This T cell receptor beta chain was documented in a study of shared clonotypes between healthy human individuals. Study results and caveats: Researchers sampled only blood; tissue repertoires likely differ.

With V trimmed by 3 bases and J by 4 bases, 4 bases remained unmatched. Germline V CDR1 and CDR2: LGHNA, YNFKEQ. The CDR3 has 16 amino acids. On this clone: Its matching antigen is unknown.

Running of the assay took place at deep level. Bulk PBMC genomic DNA spanned ten immunoSEQ deep plates. Repertoires were generated with immunoSEQ multiplex PCR, while TCRdb's copy carries only in-frame clones and drops some. The sample includes approximately 470,000 clones, about 78% of them seen just once. The specimen was PBMCs. The TCR comes from a woman aged 40 to 50 in good health. Some clones in this sample may be carry-over from other donors' samples. The genes are TRBV4-2 and TRBJ2-7; 15 bases align to TRBD2. The DNA of the CDR3 is TGTGCCAGCAGCCAGAGAGGGACTAGCGGGAGGTACGAGCAGTACTTC. This gives the protein CASSQRGTSGRYEQYF.